This entry concerns a single TCR beta chain. This record belongs to a study of CD8+ T cells in alopecia areata. The CDR3 consists of 12 residues. V gave up 3 bases and J gave up 3 bases, with 5 bases separating them. CDR1 is SGHAT, CDR2 FQDESV, per germline (reference sequence). TCR sequencing used cDNA made by reverse transcription of extracted RNA. TCRdb's copy holds only in-frame clones and misses some; the assay was immunoSEQ multiplex PCR. This sample has more than 100,000 clones, with about 60% found just once. The sequence was obtained from a human donor in good health. The sample was CD4+ T cells sorted from blood. The gene calls are TRBV11-1 and TRBJ1-1, with unresolved D. CDR3 in amino acids: CASSFRDTEAFF. The CDR3 nucleotides are TGTGCCAGCAGCTTTAGGGACACTGAAGCTTTCTTT.